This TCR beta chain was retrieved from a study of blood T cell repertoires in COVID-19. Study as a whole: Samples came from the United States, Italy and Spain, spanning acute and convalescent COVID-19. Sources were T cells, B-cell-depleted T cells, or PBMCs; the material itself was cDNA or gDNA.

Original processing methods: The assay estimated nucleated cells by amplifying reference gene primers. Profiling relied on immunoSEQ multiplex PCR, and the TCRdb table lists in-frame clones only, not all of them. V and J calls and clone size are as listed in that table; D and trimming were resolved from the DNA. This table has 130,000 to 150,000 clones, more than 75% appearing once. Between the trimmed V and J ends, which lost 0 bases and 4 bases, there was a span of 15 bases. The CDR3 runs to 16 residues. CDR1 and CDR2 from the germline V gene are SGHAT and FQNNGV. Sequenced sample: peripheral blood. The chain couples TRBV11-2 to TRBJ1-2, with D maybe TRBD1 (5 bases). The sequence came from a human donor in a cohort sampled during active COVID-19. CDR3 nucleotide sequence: TGTGCCAGCAGCTTAGACCCTGCAGTCAGGGCCTATGGCTACACCTTC. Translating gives CASSLDPAVRAYGYTF. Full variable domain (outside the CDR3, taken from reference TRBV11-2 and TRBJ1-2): EAGVAQSPRYKIIEKRQSVAFWCNPISGHATLYWYQQILGQGPKLLIQFQNNGVVDDSQLPKDRFSAERLKGVDSTLKIQPAKLEDSAVYLCASSLDPAVRAYGYTFGSGTRLTVV.